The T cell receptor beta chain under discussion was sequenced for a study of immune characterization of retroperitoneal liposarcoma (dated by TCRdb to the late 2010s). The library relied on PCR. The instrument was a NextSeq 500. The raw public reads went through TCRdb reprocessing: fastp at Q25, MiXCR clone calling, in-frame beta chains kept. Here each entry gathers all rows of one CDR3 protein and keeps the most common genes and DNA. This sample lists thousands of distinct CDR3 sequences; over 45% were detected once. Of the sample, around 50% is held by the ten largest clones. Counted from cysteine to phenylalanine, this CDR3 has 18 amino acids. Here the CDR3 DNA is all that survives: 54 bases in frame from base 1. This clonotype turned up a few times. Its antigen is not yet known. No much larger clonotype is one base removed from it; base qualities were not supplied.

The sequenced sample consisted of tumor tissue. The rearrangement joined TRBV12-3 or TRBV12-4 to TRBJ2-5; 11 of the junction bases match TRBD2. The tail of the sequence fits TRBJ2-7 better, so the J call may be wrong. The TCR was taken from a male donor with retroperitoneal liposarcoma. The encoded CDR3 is CASRPRKTSGNYWDEQYF. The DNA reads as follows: TGTGCCAGCCGGCCGAGAAAGACTAGCGGGAATTATTGGGACGAGCAGTACTTC.